The present T cell receptor (beta chain) was sequenced within a study of blood T cell repertoires in COVID-19. About the research overall: Sources were T cells, B-cell-depleted T cells, or PBMCs; the material itself was cDNA or gDNA.

The CDR3 runs to 11 residues. Germline loops: CDR1 MDHEN, CDR2 SYDVKM. Deletions cut 2 bases from V and 6 bases from J, with 2 bases between. Produced via immunoSEQ multiplex PCR; TCRdb's table is partial and in-frame only. The data show 85,000 to 95,000 clones, around 90% seen once. During active infection, Seattle patients enrolled and were then monitored through disease. The sequenced material came from peripheral blood. This clonotype was obtained from a man aged 55 to 70 with COVID-19, enrolled during active disease. The V call is TRBV28, the J call TRBJ1-3; unclear D gene. The CDR3 DNA reads TGTGCCAGCAGTTTACTAAACACCATATATTTT. It codes for CASSLLNTIYF.